The entry below describes one T cell receptor beta chain. There is no known antigen for this receptor. Qualities for individual bases were not recorded, and no much larger clone is one base off. From V the trimming removes 3 bases and from J it removes 8 bases, while the gene matches leave 4 bases of the junction unaccounted for. CDR1 is given as MGHRA and CDR2 as YSYEKL, both from the germline V gene. Including the terminal cysteine and phenylalanine, the CDR3 comprises 13 residues. The read is trimmed to its CDR3 DNA, 39 bases read in frame from base 1. This specimen's time point label, interpreted: about 28 days (+/-7) after the second vaccine dose. AZD1222 recipients given second doses at about 4 weeks or at about 12 weeks were pooled, since spike-specific TCR depth and breadth were not found to differ between the two schedules. The vaccinee samples were drawn from two UK trials, COV001 and COV002, one of which was a single-blind randomized controlled phase 2/3 trial testing AZD1222 (ChAdOx1 nCoV-19) in healthy adults. Trial participant PBMC samples were collected at day 0 and day 28 after the second dose for TCRbeta chain sequencing.

The CDR3 regions of human TCRbeta chains were subjected to immunosequencing. On the study's bioinformatics: Repertoire TCRs were matched against a reference library of SARS-CoV-2-specific TCRs generated with the MIRA antigen-specificity platform. Breadth was defined as the fraction of unique TCRs that were SARS-CoV-2-associated, and depth was defined as the fraction of total T cells that were SARS-CoV-2-associated. Each spike-specific TCR was assigned to its reactive spike region and to a CD4 or CD8 class using the MIRA data. Log10-transformed breadth and depth values were compared by one-way ANOVA with Sidak's multiple comparisons tests. TCRdb provides this immuneACCESS table in a form limited to in-frame rearrangements. Some clones are lacking; in checked studies, under half of them reflect an unresolved V gene, and why the rest are absent is not known. Clone size and V and J calls were adopted from that table, with D and trimming inferred from the DNA. This sample has 200,000 or so clones in its table, and 93% of those were observed once. The ten largest clones capture roughly 1% of the sample.

This record belongs to a study of T cell responses to AZD1222 COVID-19 vaccine (dated by TCRdb to the early 2020s). As for the study more broadly: A total of 233 trial participants underwent TCR sequencing, of whom more than 200 had received two doses of AZD1222 and about 25 had received two doses of the MenACWY control vaccine. Trial participants were enrolled by age into 18-55, 56-69 and 70-plus year subgroups, with 148, 28 and 57 TCR-sequenced participants respectively. Summary of the overall study and its limitations: No day 14 peak-response samples were available, so repertoires were characterized only after the peak T cell response. Participants were mostly white British and included more females than males, and it was suggested by the authors that clonal diversity may have been underestimated. The whole spike protein was spanned by vaccine-associated CD4 TCRs, and dominant responses were seen in regions 160-218 and 743-854. Nearly half of unique spike-specific TCRs reportedly recognized epitopes outside regions mutated in the B.1.351 and B.1.1.7 variants. Only 5 to 7 AZD1222 recipients were SARS-CoV-2 seropositive at baseline, limiting conclusions about previously exposed vaccinees. The 56-69-year group was small, and its depth increase did not reach significance, likely because of low power. After two AZD1222 doses, spike-specific TCR breadth and depth were significantly higher than at day 0 and than in MenACWY recipients.

The sequence was collected from an adult who received the AZD1222 COVID-19 vaccine. Specimen: peripheral blood, collected 28 days after the second AZD1222 dose. The sequence is built from TRBV4-1 and TRBJ2-3; the junction holds 8 bases that match TRBD1. The nucleotide sequence reads TGCGCCAGCAGCCATCCACAGGGGGGTACGCAGTATTTT. Its product reads: CASSHPQGGTQYF.